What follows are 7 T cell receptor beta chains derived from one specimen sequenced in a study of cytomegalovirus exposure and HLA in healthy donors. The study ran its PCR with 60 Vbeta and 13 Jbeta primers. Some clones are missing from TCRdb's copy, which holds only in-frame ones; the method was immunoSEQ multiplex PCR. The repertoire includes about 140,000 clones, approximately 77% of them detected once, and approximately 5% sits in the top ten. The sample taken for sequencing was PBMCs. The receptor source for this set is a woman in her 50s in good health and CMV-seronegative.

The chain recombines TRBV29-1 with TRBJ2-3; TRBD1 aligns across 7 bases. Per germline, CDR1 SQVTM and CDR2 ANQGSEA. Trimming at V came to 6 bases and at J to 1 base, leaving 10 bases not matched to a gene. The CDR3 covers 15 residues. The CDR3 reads CSVVGEGQRTDTQYF. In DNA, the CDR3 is TGCAGCGTCGTTGGCGAGGGACAGCGCACAGATACGCAGTATTTT.

The CDR3 DNA follows: TGTGCCTGGAGTGTGCTCACAGGGAGCGAGCAGTACTTC. Amino acid sequence: CAWSVLTGSEQYF. The V gene is TRBV30, the J gene TRBJ2-7, with D possibly TRBD1 on 6 matching bases. The CDR3 contains 13 residues. Trimming shortened V by 0 bases and J by 6 bases, and 12 bases separated the two germline ends. Per germline, CDR1 GTSNPN and CDR2 SVGIG (reference sequence).

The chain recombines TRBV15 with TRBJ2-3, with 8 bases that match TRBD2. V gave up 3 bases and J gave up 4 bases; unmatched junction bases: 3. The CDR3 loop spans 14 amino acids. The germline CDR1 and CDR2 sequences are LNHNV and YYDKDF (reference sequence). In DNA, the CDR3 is TGTGCCACCAGCAGCGGACTAGCTTCAGATACGCAGTATTTT. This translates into CATSSGLASDTQYF.

The CDR3 DNA sequence: TGTGCCAGTAGTCCCGGGGGACCAGGCTTAAGGGGCTACACCTTC. Amino acid sequence: CASSPGGPGLRGYTF. The V call is TRBV19, the J call TRBJ1-2, with D maybe TRBD1 (5 bases). Germline V gene sequence: CDR1 LNHDA, CDR2 SQIVND (reference sequence). This CDR3 has 15 residues. V was cut by 5 bases and J by 8 bases, with 21 bases left in between.

CDR3 DNA sequence: TGTGCCAGCTCTTTCGGGACATCACATGGCTACACCTTC. Residues: CASSFGTSHGYTF. This chain connects TRBV25-1 to TRBJ1-2, with a tentative D call TRBD1 (6 bases). Per germline, CDR1 MGHDK and CDR2 SYGVNS. CDR3 length: 13 amino acids. Trimming left V 8 bases short and J 6 bases short, with 16 bases between.

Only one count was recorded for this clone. The CDR3 nucleotides read TGCGCCAGCAGCTACCGGACAGGGAAGCAGTTCTTC. Protein sequence: CASSYRTGKQFF. J is TRBJ2-1 and V is TRBV4-1, with 8 bases that match TRBD1. Looked up from germline, CDR1 is MGHRA and CDR2 is YSYEKL. V dropped 5 bases and J dropped 11; count of bases not matched to a gene: 5. This CDR3 comprises 12 residues.

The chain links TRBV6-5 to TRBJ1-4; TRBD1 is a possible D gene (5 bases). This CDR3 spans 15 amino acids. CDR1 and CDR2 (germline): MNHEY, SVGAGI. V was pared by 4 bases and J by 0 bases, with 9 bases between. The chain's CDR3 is CASSLEGATNEKLFF. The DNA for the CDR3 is TGTGCCAGCAGTTTAGAAGGGGCAACTAATGAAAAACTGTTTTTT.